These 5 T cell receptor beta chains originate from one sample sequenced in a study of CD8 T cells in ankylosing spondylitis. Study-wide findings and caveats: Characteristic of ankylosing spondylitis blood, it appeared, was a TCR beta motif comprising eight highly homologous variants.

Each CDR3 protein is one row after TCRdb ran MiXCR on the 5' RACE reads. The profile shows approximately 500,000 distinct CDR3 sequences, about an eighth of them singletons. Their specific antigens are unknown. Sequenced input: blood, either unsorted or a sorted T cell fraction (not recorded which). Source of these receptors: a male donor with ankylosing spondylitis.

This clonotype showed up many times. The chain links TRBV2 to TRBJ1-2; D not resolved. V gave up 3 bases and J gave up 4 bases, with 0 bases separating them. The CDR3 is 10 residues long. From germline, CDR1 is SNHLY and CDR2 FYNNEI. The CDR3 DNA follows: TGTGCCAGCAGTGACTATGGCTACACCTTC. It yields the protein CASSDYGYTF.

The V call is TRBV20-1, the J call TRBJ2-1; no clear D. The CDR3 runs to 11 residues. Germline-derived CDR1 and CDR2 are DFQATT and SNEGSKA (reference sequence). V was shortened by 4 bases and J by 5 bases, with 6 bases between the two germline ends. DNA of the CDR3: TGCAGTGCTACGGGCGACAATGAGCAGTTCTTC. The encoded protein is CSATGDNEQFF.

The genes are TRBV5-1 and TRBJ1-4, with D unclear. Germline lookup yields CDR1 SGHRS and CDR2 YFSETQ. CDR3 length equals 14 residues. The V gene lost 0 bases and the J gene lost 9 bases, with 12 bases spanning the gap. Here the CDR3 DNA reads TGCGCCAGCAGCTTGGACGGCTTAGGTCAAAAACTGTTTTTT. This sequence encodes CASSLDGLGQKLFF. Full variable domain (missing parts from reference TRBV5-1 and TRBJ1-4): KAGVTQTPRYLIKTRGQQVTLSCSPISGHRSVSWYQQTPGQGLQFLFEYFSETQRNKGNFPGRFSGRQFSNSRSEMNVSTLELGDSALYLCASSLDGLGQKLFFGSGTQLSVL.

This clonotype was found a few times. The rearrangement uses TRBV3-1 and TRBJ2-7, with D perhaps matching TRBD2 (6 bases). This CDR3 contains 14 residues. Germline lookup yields CDR1 LGHDT and CDR2 YNNKEL (reference sequence). The V and J ends lost 7 bases and 5 bases respectively, with 18 bases between them. CDR3 in amino acids: CASTSGEGLHEQYF. The CDR3 nucleotides read TGTGCCAGCACTTCGGGAGAGGGGCTCCACGAGCAGTACTTC.

This chain uses TRBV2 with TRBJ2-1; the match to TRBD2 covers 13 bases. The germline V gene encodes CDR1 SNHLY and CDR2 FYNNEI. The CDR3 length is 17 residues. V trimming: 5 bases; J trimming: 4 bases; junction bases outside the gene matches: 8. CDR3 residues: CASSRLAGGRVYNEQFF. The CDR3 coding sequence is TGTGCCAGCAGTAGACTAGCGGGAGGTCGGGTTTACAATGAGCAGTTCTTC.